The clone carrying this TCR beta chain was found once. This record comes from a study of blood T cell repertoires in COVID-19. The wider study: Italy, Spain and the United States were the sources of the convalescent and acute COVID-19 samples. From T cells, B-cell-depleted T cells, or PBMCs came the material, which was cDNA or gDNA.

This CDR3 region has 16 residues. Per germline, CDR1 SGHRS and CDR2 YFSETQ. V was clipped by 4 bases and J by 0 bases; unmatched bases: 7. In the study's own analysis: Amplification of reference gene primers was used by the study to estimate nucleated cell counts. Repertoires were generated with immunoSEQ multiplex PCR, while TCRdb's copy carries only in-frame clones and drops some. V, J and clone size were drawn from that table, and D and trimming were deduced from the DNA. Found here are under 350,000 clones, 65% to 90% of them singletons; the top ten hold less than 15%. The sequence was obtained from a human donor in a cohort sampled during active COVID-19. The specimen was peripheral blood. This rearrangement joins TRBV5-1 to TRBJ2-7; TRBD1 matches 10 bases. The DNA of the CDR3 is TGCGCCAGCAGCCCGTCGACAGGGGGCGTCTCCTACGAGCAGTACTTC. Translated, it gives CASSPSTGGVSYEQYF.